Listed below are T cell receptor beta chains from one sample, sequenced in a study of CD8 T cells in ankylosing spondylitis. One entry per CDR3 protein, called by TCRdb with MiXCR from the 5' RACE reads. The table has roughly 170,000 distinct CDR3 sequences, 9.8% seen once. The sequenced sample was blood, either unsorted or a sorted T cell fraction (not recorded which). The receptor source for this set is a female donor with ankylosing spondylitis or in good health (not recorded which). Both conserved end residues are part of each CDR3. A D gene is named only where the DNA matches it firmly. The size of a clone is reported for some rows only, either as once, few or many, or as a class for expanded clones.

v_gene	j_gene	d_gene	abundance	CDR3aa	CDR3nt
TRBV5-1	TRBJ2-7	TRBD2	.	CASSLAGRFYEQYF	TGCGCCAGCAGCTTGGCCGGGAGGTTTTACGAGCAGTACTTC
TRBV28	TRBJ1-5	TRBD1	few	CASRPPGQGVVGPQHF	TGTGCCAGCAGGCCCCCGGGACAGGGAGTCGTCGGGCCCCAGCATTTT
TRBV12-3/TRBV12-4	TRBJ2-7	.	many	CASSLGAGGAEQYF	TGTGCCAGCAGTTTAGGGGCTGGTGGGGCCGAGCAGTACTTC
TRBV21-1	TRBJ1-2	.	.	CASSLRSGQGYTF	TGTGCCAGCAGCCTCCGGTCGGGACAGGGCTACACCTTC
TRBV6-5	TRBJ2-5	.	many	CASSYQTGGSETQYF	TGTGCCAGCAGTTACCAGACCGGCGGGTCAGAGACCCAGTACTTC
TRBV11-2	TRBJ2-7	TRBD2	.	CASRGTSGNSRQYF	TGTGCCAGCAGGGGGACTAGCGGGAATTCTAGGCAGTACTTC
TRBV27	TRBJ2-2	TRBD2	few	CASASGLAQPGELFF	TGTGCCAGCGCCTCGGGACTAGCGCAGCCCGGGGAGCTGTTTTTT
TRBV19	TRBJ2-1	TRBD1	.	CASSTDRGLNEQFF	TGTGCCAGTAGTACAGACAGGGGGCTTAATGAGCAGTTCTTC
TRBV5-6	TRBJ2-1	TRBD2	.	CASSPTSISEQFF	TGTGCCAGCAGCCCGACTAGCATCTCGGAGCAGTTCTTC
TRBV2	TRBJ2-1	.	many	CANQRAGGEQFF	TGTGCCAACCAGCGGGCCGGGGGTGAGCAGTTCTTC
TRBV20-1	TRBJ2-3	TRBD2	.	CSARGPSGREGTDTQYF	TGCAGTGCTAGAGGGCCTAGCGGGAGGGAGGGCACAGATACGCAGTATTTT